These 12 T cell receptor beta chains came from one sample sequenced in a study of blood T cell repertoires in COVID-19. TCRdb keeps only in-frame clones here, not all; method: immunoSEQ multiplex PCR. This table has about 130,000 clones, 80% to 85% appearing once. Sequences were obtained from peripheral blood. These receptors came from a woman in her forties or fifties with acute or convalescent COVID-19.

CDR3 sequence: CASSRELAGSSYEQYF. The DNA for the CDR3 is TGTGCCAGCAGCCGTGAGCTCGCGGGGTCTTCCTACGAGCAGTACTTC. This rearrangement joins TRBV3-1 (or the pseudogene TRBV3-2) to TRBJ2-7; TRBD2 might be the D (6 bases). CDR1 is LGHDT, CDR2 YNNKEL, per germline (reference sequence). Trimming removed 4 bases from V and 1 base from J, with 17 bases in between. CDR3 length equals 16 residues.

CDR3 sequence reads: CASSASSGTDTQYF. In DNA form, the CDR3 reads TGTGCCAGCAGTGCCTCTAGCGGCACAGATACGCAGTATTTT. V gene TRBV6-4 combines with J gene TRBJ2-3; the D gene is possibly TRBD2 (6 bases). Trimming removed 4 bases at V and 1 base at J, with 9 bases between. Germline lookup yields CDR1 MRHNA and CDR2 SNTAGT. The CDR3 totals 14 residues.

The chain couples TRBV6-5 to TRBJ2-7; the match to TRBD2 covers 11 bases. V trimming: 4 bases; J trimming: 2 bases; junction bases outside the gene matches: 4. The germline V gene encodes CDR1 MNHEY and CDR2 SVGAGI. CDR3 size: 15 residues. The CDR3 here is CASSFLAGGPYEQYF. CDR3 coding DNA: TGTGCCAGCAGTTTTCTAGCGGGGGGACCCTACGAGCAGTACTTC.

The chain combines TRBV3-1 (or the pseudogene TRBV3-2) with TRBJ2-1; unclear D gene. Trimming removed 0 bases from V and 0 bases from J, with 12 bases in between. Germline CDR1 is LGHDT and CDR2 is YNNKEL (reference sequence). The CDR3 is made up of 17 amino acids. In DNA, the CDR3 is TGTGCCAGCAGCCAAGATAACCCGGTTCTCTCCTACAATGAGCAGTTCTTC. Protein product: CASSQDNPVLSYNEQFF.

This clone was detected only once. The chain has TRBV19 and TRBJ1-4; D is unresolved. The CDR3 sequence is 18 residues long. The V gene's germline CDR1 is LNHDA and CDR2 SQIVND (reference sequence). V lost 1 base and J lost 0, with 15 bases in between. The CDR3 protein is CASSIARSRTTTNEKLFF. The CDR3 DNA follows: TGTGCCAGTAGTATAGCTAGGAGCCGGACTACAACTAATGAAAAACTGTTTTTT.

The rearrangement joins TRBV7-9 to TRBJ2-7; 9 bases agree with TRBD2. This CDR3 contains 15 residues. The V gene end was trimmed by 3 bases and the J gene end by 0 bases; junction bases not matched to a gene: 3. CDR1 SEHNR and CDR2 FQNEAQ come from the germline V gene (reference sequence). The CDR3 region is CASSFGTSLSYEQYF. The CDR3 bases are TGTGCCAGCAGCTTTGGGACTAGCCTCTCCTACGAGCAGTACTTC.

V usage is TRBV20-1 and J usage is TRBJ2-7, with D tentatively TRBD2 (5 bases). With 3 bases removed from V and 3 bases from J, the gap between germline ends came to 12 bases. CDR3 size: 13 residues. The germline V gene encodes CDR1 DFQATT and CDR2 SNEGSKA (reference sequence). CDR3 DNA: TGCAGTGCTAGTGAGGGCCACAACTACGAGCAGTACTTC. It encodes CSASEGHNYEQYF.

V gene TRBV9 combines with J gene TRBJ1-1; D gene uncertain. The CDR3 consists of 13 residues. The V gene's germline CDR1 is SGDLS and CDR2 YYNGEE. Trimming shortened V by 4 bases and J by 2 bases, and 9 bases separated the two germline ends. CDR3 amino acids: CASSPLSNTEAFF. As DNA, the CDR3 is TGTGCCAGCAGCCCACTGTCCAACACTGAAGCTTTCTTT.

This clone was detected a few times. The chain employs TRBV2 and TRBJ2-7; D not certain. The V gene lost 4 bases and the J gene lost 5 bases, with 12 bases spanning the gap. Germline CDR1 and CDR2: SNHLY and FYNNEI. This CDR3 region has 13 residues. CDR3 bases: TGTGCCAGCAGTGTACAGATTGGCGACGAGCAGTACTTC. Translation: CASSVQIGDEQYF.

The chain is built from TRBV9 and TRBJ1-1; TRBD1 might be the D (6 bases). The V gene's germline CDR1 is SGDLS and CDR2 YYNGEE. Between the trimmed V and J ends, which lost 0 bases and 2 bases, there was a span of 11 bases. The CDR3 totals 15 residues. CDR3: CASSVVAGVNTEAFF. The CDR3 DNA is TGTGCCAGCAGCGTAGTCGCAGGGGTAAACACTGAAGCTTTCTTT. Based on the CDR3 plus reference TRBV9 and TRBJ1-1, the full variable domain is DSGVTQTPKHLITATGQRVTLRCSPRSGDLSVYWYQQSLDQGLQFLIQYYNGEERAKGNILERFSAQQFPDLHSELNLSSLELGDSALYFCASSVVAGVNTEAFFGQGTRLTVV.

The chain couples TRBV10-3 to TRBJ2-3, with 9 bases that match TRBD2. CDR1 and CDR2 (germline): ENHRY, SYGVKD. With V trimmed by 4 bases and J by 4 bases, 12 bases remained unmatched. This CDR3 has 17 amino acids. The CDR3 DNA reads TGTGCCATCAGTGTCTTATTAGCGGGGGAGTTATCAGATACGCAGTATTTT. Translating gives CAISVLLAGELSDTQYF.

CDR3 residues: CASNRIRTSGESTDTQYF. Here the CDR3 DNA reads TGTGCCAGCAACCGCATTCGGACTAGCGGGGAGAGCACAGATACGCAGTATTTT. The genes are TRBV7-9 and TRBJ2-3; 12 bases are a match to TRBD2. The germline V gene has CDR1 SEHNR and CDR2 FQNEAQ (reference sequence). The CDR3 is 18 residues long. Germline trimming cut 7 bases from V and 0 bases from J; bases unmatched to any gene: 11. The full variable domain, rest sourced from reference TRBV7-9 and TRBJ2-3, is DTGVSQNPRHKITKRGQNVTFRCDPISEHNRLYWYRQTLGQGPEFLTYFQNEAQLEKSRLLSDRFSAERPKGSFSTLEIQRTEQGDSAMYLCASNRIRTSGESTDTQYFGPGTRLTVL.